The rows below give T cell receptor beta chains drawn from one sample of a study of blood T cell repertoires in COVID-19. Measured with immunoSEQ multiplex PCR; TCRdb has only the in-frame clones, and not every one. The sample contains 200,000 to 300,000 clones, approximately 92% of which appear only once. Input material: peripheral blood. Source of these receptors: a person aged 18 to 30 with COVID-19, enrolled during active disease. CDR3s include the opening cysteine and the closing phenylalanine or tryptophan. Fields, in order: D gene, V gene, CDR3 length, J gene, clone size, CDR3 DNA, CDR3 protein. The D gene is left open where the match is weak. Not all rows give a size; the values are once, few, many and, for expanded clones, a class.

D: TRBD2
V: TRBV15
length: 19
J: TRBJ2-1
size: -
DNA: TGTGCCACCGGGGGGTCCGGGACTAGCGGGAGAGGGGTCTACAATGAGCAGTTCTTC
CDR3: CATGGSGTSGRGVYNEQFF

D: -
V: TRBV18
length: 13
J: TRBJ2-7
size: -
DNA: TGTGCCAGCTCACCATCGGGTCAGCGGAAACAGTACTTC
CDR3: CASSPSGQRKQYF

D: TRBD1
V: TRBV7-7
length: 16
J: TRBJ2-3
size: -
DNA: TGTGCTAGCAGCCAGGGGGTTACTCGGAGCACAGATACGCAGTATTTT
CDR3: CASSQGVTRSTDTQYF

D: TRBD2
V: TRBV3-1/TRBV3-2
length: 17
J: TRBJ2-1
size: -
DNA: TGTGCCAGCAGCCAAGCCCGGTGGGTAGCGGGTGGTAGTGAGCAGTTCTTC
CDR3: CASSQARWVAGGSEQFF

D: -
V: TRBV7-2
length: 15
J: TRBJ2-7
size: -
DNA: TGTGCCAGCAGCTTAGTTGCTAGCAGTTCCTACGAGCAGTACTTC
CDR3: CASSLVASSSYEQYF

D: TRBD1
V: TRBV24-1
length: 15
J: TRBJ2-5
size: once
DNA: TGTGCCACCAGTGCCCCCGGGACAGGGAGGGAGACCCAGTACTTC
CDR3: CATSAPGTGRETQYF

D: -
V: TRBV19
length: 13
J: TRBJ1-5
size: -
DNA: TGTGCCAGTAGTATAGATCCGCGGCAGCCCCAGCATTTT
CDR3: CASSIDPRQPQHF

D: -
V: TRBV11-2
length: 17
J: TRBJ1-5
size: once
DNA: TGTGCCAGCAGCCTCCTGGCGGACACCGATAGCAATCAGCCCCAGCATTTT
CDR3: CASSLLADTDSNQPQHF

D: TRBD1
V: TRBV5-1
length: 15
J: TRBJ2-3
size: -
DNA: TGCGCCAGCAGCTTGGGGGACAGGGGGCCAGATACGCAGTATTTT
CDR3: CASSLGDRGPDTQYF

D: -
V: TRBV7-2
length: 14
J: TRBJ1-1
size: -
DNA: TGTGCCAGCAGCTTAGTAGGGGGGAACACTGAAGCTTTCTTT
CDR3: CASSLVGGNTEAFF

D: -
V: TRBV24-1
length: 15
J: TRBJ2-1
size: -
DNA: TGTGCCACCAGTCGACGGGCAGACCCCCGGGGTGAGCAGTTCTTC
CDR3: CATSRRADPRGEQFF

D: TRBD2
V: TRBV7-3
length: 15
J: TRBJ2-1
size: -
DNA: TGTGCCAGCAGCTTAGGGACTAGCGGGTACAATGAGCAGTTCTTC
CDR3: CASSLGTSGYNEQFF

D: -
V: TRBV2
length: 13
J: TRBJ1-3
size: -
DNA: TGTGCCAGTGGACAGCTCTCTGGAAACACCATATATTTT
CDR3: CASGQLSGNTIYF

D: -
V: TRBV28
length: 15
J: TRBJ2-2
size: -
DNA: TGTGCCAGCAGTTTTGGTGGGAGTGTCGCCGGGGAGCTGTTTTTT
CDR3: CASSFGGSVAGELFF

D: TRBD1
V: TRBV6-5
length: 12
J: TRBJ2-1
size: -
DNA: TGTGCCAGCAGTTACGACAGGGACGAGCAGTTCTTC
CDR3: CASSYDRDEQFF

D: TRBD1
V: TRBV13
length: 13
J: TRBJ2-7
size: -
DNA: TGTGCCACGAGGGGGACAGACTCCTACGAGCAGTACTTC
CDR3: CATRGTDSYEQYF

D: TRBD2
V: TRBV19
length: 15
J: TRBJ2-1
size: -
DNA: TGTGCCAGTAGTCCCCTAGCGGGAGGCTCCAATGAGCAGTTCTTC
CDR3: CASSPLAGGSNEQFF

D: -
V: TRBV6-1
length: 14
J: TRBJ1-2
size: -
DNA: TGTGCCAGCAGTGAAGGAGGCGGGTTCAGTGGCTACACCTTC
CDR3: CASSEGGGFSGYTF

D: -
V: TRBV19
length: 19
J: TRBJ1-5
size: many
DNA: TGTGCCAGTAGTATAAGAAGGAGAGGGGAGGATCCCGAGAATCAGCCCCAGCATTTT
CDR3: CASSIRRRGEDPENQPQHF

D: -
V: TRBV18
length: 13
J: TRBJ1-2
size: -
DNA: TGTGCCAGCTCACCGCGGACAGAAGGGGGCTACACCTTC
CDR3: CASSPRTEGGYTF

D: TRBD1
V: TRBV5-1
length: 15
J: TRBJ2-5
size: -
DNA: TGCGCCAGCAGCTTGGAGGGGACAGGGGCAGAGACCCAGTACTTC
CDR3: CASSLEGTGAETQYF

D: -
V: TRBV19
length: 12
J: TRBJ1-5
size: -
DNA: TGTGCCAGTAAAGAGGGAATCCAGCCCCAGCATTTT
CDR3: CASKEGIQPQHF

D: TRBD2
V: TRBV4-2
length: 15
J: TRBJ2-7
size: few
DNA: TGTGCCAGCAGCGCCCGTAGCGGGAGCAATTACGAGCAGTACTTC
CDR3: CASSARSGSNYEQYF

D: TRBD1
V: TRBV9
length: 14
J: TRBJ2-2
size: -
DNA: TGTGCCAGCAGCCTCCAGGGGGCGGGAGGGGAGCTGTTTTTT
CDR3: CASSLQGAGGELFF

D: TRBD1
V: TRBV12-5
length: 15
J: TRBJ2-5
size: -
DNA: TGTGCTAGTGGTTTGGGCCAGGGGGCGCGGGAGACCCAGTACTTC
CDR3: CASGLGQGARETQYF

D: TRBD1
V: TRBV27
length: 17
J: TRBJ1-2
size: -
DNA: TGTGCCAGCAGTTTTTGGAAAACCGGGACAGACTATTATGGCTACACCTTC
CDR3: CASSFWKTGTDYYGYTF

D: -
V: TRBV7-8
length: 15
J: TRBJ2-5
size: -
DNA: TGTGCCAGCAGCTTAGGGCTAGCTCCCCAAGAGACCCAGTACTTC
CDR3: CASSLGLAPQETQYF

D: -
V: TRBV10-3
length: 15
J: TRBJ2-3
size: -
DNA: TGTGCCATCAGTGAGTCAACAGGGAGTCCTAATACGCAGTATTTT
CDR3: CAISESTGSPNTQYF

D: -
V: TRBV7-2
length: 17
J: TRBJ2-5
size: -
DNA: TGTGCCAGCAGCTTTGGGGGGAGGCGCACGGGACTGGAGACCCAGTACTTC
CDR3: CASSFGGRRTGLETQYF

D: -
V: TRBV9
length: 14
J: TRBJ2-5
size: -
DNA: TGTGCCAGCAGCGTAGGGGCGGGGCAAGAGACCCAGTACTTC
CDR3: CASSVGAGQETQYF

D: TRBD2
V: TRBV7-2
length: 17
J: TRBJ2-3
size: -
DNA: TGTGCCAGCAGCTTACCCCGGACTAGCGTAACTCCGGATACGCAGTATTTT
CDR3: CASSLPRTSVTPDTQYF

D: TRBD2
V: TRBV6-1
length: 19
J: TRBJ2-7
size: -
DNA: TGTGCCAGCAGTGCTGCCAGGAGTCATGCGGGACTAGCGGCCTACGAGCAGTACTTC
CDR3: CASSAARSHAGLAAYEQYF

D: -
V: TRBV5-3
length: 14
J: TRBJ1-4
size: -
DNA: TGTGCCAGAAGCACAGGTTCAACTAATGAAAAACTGTTTTTT
CDR3: CARSTGSTNEKLFF

D: -
V: TRBV6-5
length: 13
J: TRBJ1-5
size: once
DNA: TGTGCCAGCAGTTATGGAGGCAATCAGCCCCAGCATTTT
CDR3: CASSYGGNQPQHF

D: -
V: TRBV4-2
length: 12
J: TRBJ1-1
size: -
DNA: TGTGCCAGCAGCGAAACGGAGGCTGAAGCTTTCTTT
CDR3: CASSETEAEAFF

D: -
V: TRBV6-1
length: 13
J: TRBJ2-7
size: -
DNA: TGTGCCAGCAGTGAATCGAACCGTCTAGAGCAGTACTTC
CDR3: CASSESNRLEQYF

D: -
V: TRBV27
length: 16
J: TRBJ2-2
size: -
DNA: TGTGCCAGCAGTTTACTTGGGCCTACGAACACCGGGGAGCTGTTTTTT
CDR3: CASSLLGPTNTGELFF

D: -
V: TRBV14
length: 13
J: TRBJ2-7
size: -
DNA: TGTGCCAGCAGCCAAAGCTTGAGGAACGAGCAGTACTTC
CDR3: CASSQSLRNEQYF

D: TRBD2
V: TRBV7-2
length: 15
J: TRBJ2-3
size: -
DNA: TGTGCCAGCAGCGAAATAGCGGGAGCCTCAGATACGCAGTATTTT
CDR3: CASSEIAGASDTQYF

D: TRBD2
V: TRBV19
length: 16
J: TRBJ2-1
size: -
DNA: TGTGCCAGTAGCTTTGGACTAGCGGGCAGAGGAAATGAGCAGTTCTTC
CDR3: CASSFGLAGRGNEQFF

D: -
V: TRBV7-8
length: 14
J: TRBJ2-7
size: -
DNA: TGTGCCAGCAGCTTAGCCGGGGGAGCCTACGAGCAGTACTTC
CDR3: CASSLAGGAYEQYF

D: -
V: TRBV25-1
length: 18
J: TRBJ2-3
size: -
DNA: TGTGCCAGCAGTGAGGGGGCCTCAGGGACACCCACCGTGGATACGCAGTATTTT
CDR3: CASSEGASGTPTVDTQYF

D: TRBD2
V: TRBV27
length: 14
J: TRBJ2-7
size: -
DNA: TGTGCCAGCAGTTTGAGCGGGAGCTTCTACGAGCAGTACTTC
CDR3: CASSLSGSFYEQYF

D: TRBD2
V: TRBV9
length: 15
J: TRBJ2-2
size: few
DNA: TGTGCCAGCAGCGTAGGGGGGGGACACACCGGGGAGCTGTTTTTT
CDR3: CASSVGGGHTGELFF

D: -
V: TRBV19
length: 17
J: TRBJ2-3
size: -
DNA: TGTGCCAGTAGTATAGGGAATGCAGGGTCAGGCACAGATACGCAGTATTTT
CDR3: CASSIGNAGSGTDTQYF

D: TRBD2
V: TRBV12-5
length: 15
J: TRBJ2-1
size: -
DNA: TGTGCTAGTGGTTTGAACGGCGGGAGCGTCGATGAGCAGTTCTTC
CDR3: CASGLNGGSVDEQFF

D: -
V: TRBV29-1
length: 20
J: TRBJ1-1
size: once
DNA: TGCAGCGTTGAAGGGCCTGTCGGGGGAAGGGTGGTTTCTCGGGACACTGAAGCTTTCTTT
CDR3: CSVEGPVGGRVVSRDTEAFF

D: TRBD1
V: TRBV9
length: 15
J: TRBJ2-6
size: -
DNA: TGTGCCAGCAGCCTTGACAGGGCCGGGGCCAACGTCCTGACTTTC
CDR3: CASSLDRAGANVLTF

D: TRBD1
V: TRBV28
length: 14
J: TRBJ1-2
size: once
DNA: TGTGCCAGCAGTATTACGGACAGGGGGCGCGGCTACACCTTC
CDR3: CASSITDRGRGYTF

D: -
V: TRBV28
length: 15
J: TRBJ2-1
size: -
DNA: TGTGCCACCCACCGAGGGGGGGGCGGACGCAATGAGCAGTTCTTC
CDR3: CATHRGGGGRNEQFF

D: -
V: TRBV27
length: 13
J: TRBJ2-2
size: -
DNA: TGTGCCAGCACCATAGCACGGGGCGGGGAGCTGTTTTTT
CDR3: CASTIARGGELFF

D: -
V: TRBV28
length: 13
J: TRBJ2-7
size: -
DNA: TGTGCCAGCAACCCTCACGGGGGAAACGAGCAGTACTTC
CDR3: CASNPHGGNEQYF

D: -
V: TRBV7-8
length: 14
J: TRBJ1-6
size: -
DNA: TGTGCCAGCAGCTTAGCAGGGAGTAATTCACCCCTCCACTTT
CDR3: CASSLAGSNSPLHF